This T cell receptor (beta chain) was recovered during a study of T-cell memory formation after mild COVID-19. Study details: Each donor largely had its own TCR clusters. General study points: Researchers could not confirm that second-wave clones peaking on day 37 targeted SARS-CoV-2. Day 15 to 85 contracting clones showed balanced CD4/CD8; later expanders leaned CD4+. CD4+ contracting clones were mainly CM and EM; CD8+ ones, EMRA.

Turning to this clonotype: What it binds is unknown.

Germline CDR1 DFQATT, CDR2 SNEGSKA (reference sequence). The CDR3 is 13 amino acids. Trimming removed 3 bases from V and 6 bases from J, with 15 bases in between. TCRdb recomputed calls from the 5' RACE reads with MiXCR, one row per CDR3 protein. This sample yields some 180,000 distinct CDR3 sequences, of which roughly 13% are seen a single time; about 3.3% belongs to the top ten. The sequence came from a man between 18 and 29 years old who had mild COVID-19 (a few samples of this study predate the infection). Cell type and time point are not known. Specimen: PBMCs or a T cell subset sorted from them (not recorded which). The rearrangement uses TRBV20-1 and TRBJ2-7, with D tentatively TRBD1 (6 bases). The CDR3 loop is CSASSGASLEQYV. CDR3 DNA sequence: TGCAGTGCTAGTTCAGGGGCCTCCCTCGAGCAGTACGTC.